These T cell receptor beta chains were read from a single sample in a study of blood T cell repertoires in COVID-19. Clones were sequenced by immunoSEQ multiplex PCR, and TCRdb holds only the in-frame ones, with some missing. Of 100,000 to 130,000 clones in the sample, 70% to 85% were seen once. The sample comprised peripheral blood. The receptors come from a woman aged 40 to 50 with acute or convalescent COVID-19. CDR3s include the opening cysteine and the closing phenylalanine or tryptophan. The order of the fields is V gene, clone size, J gene, D gene, CDR3 protein, CDR3 DNA. The D gene is left open where the match is weak. Clone size is stated in some rows and not others, as once, few, many or a class when expanded.

V gene: TRBV7-9
clone size: once
J gene: TRBJ2-3
D gene: TRBD2
CDR3 protein: CASRRTSGGTDTQYF
CDR3 DNA: TGTGCCAGCAGGCGGACTAGCGGGGGCACAGATACGCAGTATTTT

V gene: TRBV2
clone size: NA
J gene: TRBJ1-4
D gene: TRBD1
CDR3 protein: CASSVQGPNEKLFF
CDR3 DNA: TGTGCCAGCAGTGTACAGGGGCCTAATGAAAAACTGTTTTTT

V gene: TRBV18
clone size: NA
J gene: TRBJ2-5
D gene: TRBD1
CDR3 protein: CASSTTGDIETQYF
CDR3 DNA: TGTGCCAGCTCCACGACAGGGGATATCGAGACCCAGTACTTC

V gene: TRBV18
clone size: NA
J gene: TRBJ2-1
D gene: TRBD1
CDR3 protein: CASSPNNLAGTGGNEQFF
CDR3 DNA: TGTGCCAGCTCACCAAACAATTTAGCCGGGACAGGGGGCAATGAGCAGTTCTTC

V gene: TRBV7-9
clone size: few
J gene: TRBJ1-6
D gene: NA
CDR3 protein: CASRKGGWDNSPLHF
CDR3 DNA: TGTGCCAGCAGAAAGGGAGGGTGGGATAATTCACCCCTCCACTTT

V gene: TRBV4-3
clone size: NA
J gene: TRBJ1-2
D gene: TRBD1
CDR3 protein: CASSQGQGFNYGYTF
CDR3 DNA: TGCGCCAGCAGCCAGGGACAGGGGTTTAACTATGGCTACACCTTC

V gene: TRBV5-1
clone size: many
J gene: TRBJ2-5
D gene: TRBD2
CDR3 protein: CASSALAGGPQTQYF
CDR3 DNA: TGCGCCAGCAGCGCACTAGCGGGGGGGCCGCAGACCCAGTACTTC

V gene: TRBV2
clone size: NA
J gene: TRBJ2-6
D gene: TRBD1
CDR3 protein: CASSSVGTAISGANVLTF
CDR3 DNA: TGTGCCAGCAGTTCCGTCGGGACAGCCATCTCTGGGGCCAACGTCCTGACTTTC

V gene: TRBV15
clone size: NA
J gene: TRBJ1-6
D gene: TRBD1
CDR3 protein: CATSRGQIYNSPLHF
CDR3 DNA: TGTGCCACCAGCAGGGGACAGATCTATAATTCACCCCTCCACTTT

V gene: TRBV4-1
clone size: NA
J gene: TRBJ2-5
D gene: TRBD2
CDR3 protein: CASSQSGGRRETQYF
CDR3 DNA: TGCGCCAGCAGCCAAAGCGGGGGGCGAAGAGAGACCCAGTACTTC

V gene: TRBV30
clone size: NA
J gene: TRBJ2-5
D gene: TRBD2
CDR3 protein: CAWSGLASETQYF
CDR3 DNA: TGTGCCTGGAGCGGACTAGCATCAGAGACCCAGTACTTC

V gene: TRBV7-9
clone size: NA
J gene: TRBJ2-1
D gene: NA
CDR3 protein: CASSFSDEDEQFF
CDR3 DNA: TGTGCCAGCAGCTTTTCCGATGAGGATGAGCAGTTCTTC

V gene: TRBV7-2
clone size: once
J gene: TRBJ1-2
D gene: NA
CDR3 protein: CASSSDNYGYTF
CDR3 DNA: TGTGCCAGCAGCTCAGATAACTATGGCTACACCTTC

V gene: TRBV7-6
clone size: NA
J gene: TRBJ1-5
D gene: TRBD1
CDR3 protein: CASSFGQGGGNQPQHF
CDR3 DNA: TGTGCCAGCAGCTTTGGACAGGGAGGGGGCAATCAGCCCCAGCATTTT

V gene: TRBV5-1
clone size: NA
J gene: TRBJ1-1
D gene: NA
CDR3 protein: CARNTNTEAFF
CDR3 DNA: TGCGCCAGGAACACGAACACTGAAGCTTTCTTT

V gene: TRBV3-1/TRBV3-2
clone size: NA
J gene: TRBJ1-2
D gene: NA
CDR3 protein: CASSPPVQGLGYTF
CDR3 DNA: TGTGCCAGCAGCCCACCTGTTCAGGGTTTAGGCTACACCTTC

V gene: TRBV28
clone size: NA
J gene: TRBJ2-1
D gene: NA
CDR3 protein: CASGSGVVGNNEQFF
CDR3 DNA: TGTGCCAGCGGCTCGGGGGTTGTTGGGAACAATGAGCAGTTCTTC

V gene: TRBV5-4
clone size: NA
J gene: TRBJ2-1
D gene: TRBD2
CDR3 protein: CASSLSFAGGAYNEQFF
CDR3 DNA: TGTGCCAGCAGCTTGAGCTTCGCGGGGGGGGCGTACAATGAGCAGTTCTTC

V gene: TRBV15
clone size: NA
J gene: TRBJ2-2
D gene: TRBD2
CDR3 protein: CATRGGANTGELFF
CDR3 DNA: TGTGCCACAAGGGGAGGGGCGAACACCGGGGAGCTGTTTTTT

V gene: TRBV7-2
clone size: NA
J gene: TRBJ2-7
D gene: NA
CDR3 protein: CASSLVGQAYYEQYF
CDR3 DNA: TGTGCCAGCAGCTTAGTGGGGCAGGCCTACTACGAGCAGTACTTC

V gene: TRBV29-1
clone size: NA
J gene: TRBJ1-2
D gene: TRBD1
CDR3 protein: CSVAPPTGARRRYGYTF
CDR3 DNA: TGCAGCGTTGCCCCTCCTACAGGGGCCCGCCGACGTTATGGCTACACCTTC

V gene: TRBV19
clone size: NA
J gene: TRBJ2-2
D gene: TRBD2
CDR3 protein: CASSIQRGVSGELFF
CDR3 DNA: TGTGCCAGTAGTATACAGCGGGGTGTGTCCGGGGAGCTGTTTTTT

V gene: TRBV6-5
clone size: NA
J gene: TRBJ1-1
D gene: NA
CDR3 protein: CASSKPEGNTEAFF
CDR3 DNA: TGTGCCAGCAGCAAGCCGGAGGGTAACACTGAAGCTTTCTTT

V gene: TRBV9
clone size: NA
J gene: TRBJ1-2
D gene: NA
CDR3 protein: CASSPRQWDGYTF
CDR3 DNA: TGTGCCAGCAGCCCACGACAGTGGGATGGCTACACCTTC

V gene: TRBV19
clone size: NA
J gene: TRBJ2-7
D gene: NA
CDR3 protein: CASSETRGDEQYF
CDR3 DNA: TGTGCCAGTAGTGAAACCAGGGGAGACGAGCAGTACTTC

V gene: TRBV5-1
clone size: NA
J gene: TRBJ1-2
D gene: TRBD1
CDR3 protein: CASSLTGGDGYTF
CDR3 DNA: TGCGCCAGCAGCTTAACAGGGGGCGATGGCTACACCTTC

V gene: TRBV3-1/TRBV3-2
clone size: NA
J gene: TRBJ1-6
D gene: NA
CDR3 protein: CASSQGTGRNNSPLHF
CDR3 DNA: TGTGCCAGCAGCCAGGGAACAGGGCGCAATAATTCACCCCTCCACTTT